This passage covers 22 T cell receptor beta chains from one sample sequenced in a study of human T cells and chemical hapten exposure. Documented time point: patch test 2, 6 weeks after DPC sensitization. The sample's treatment: therapeutic diphenylcyclopropenone sensitization with weekly scalp DPC. A single record per CDR3 protein comes from TCRdb applying MiXCR to the RACE reads. Of under 450,000 distinct CDR3 sequences listed, about 6% are singletons. Sample: whole blood, taken in connection with sensitization to the hapten diphenylcyclopropenone (DPC). These receptors all come from a woman aged 18-29 years with alopecia areata. Some clones in this sample may be carry-over from other donors' samples.

The gene calls are TRBV3-1 and TRBJ2-7, with D tentatively TRBD2 (5 bases). The CDR3 loop spans 14 amino acids. V lost 4 bases and J 4 bases, leaving 14 bases between the germline ends. The V gene's germline CDR1 is LGHDT and CDR2 YNNKEL (reference sequence). CDR3 sequence reads: CASSPGPGFYEQYF. In DNA form, the CDR3 reads TGTGCCAGCAGCCCCGGGCCGGGGTTTTACGAGCAGTACTTC.

This sequence joins TRBV6-2 or TRBV6-3 and TRBJ1-1, with 7 bases fitting TRBD1. The trim removed 3 bases at V and 6 bases at J, leaving 10 bases unmatched. Per the germline V gene, CDR1 is MNHEY and CDR2 is SVGEGT. This CDR3 region has 15 residues. The CDR3 nucleotides read TGTGCCAGCAGTTATCTCGGAGGGACAGACTCTGAAGCTTTCTTT. Amino acid sequence: CASSYLGGTDSEAFF.

The chain carries TRBV20-1 and TRBJ1-6; D gene unclear. This CDR3 has 13 amino acids. Trimming removed 0 bases from V and 6 bases from J, with 6 bases in between. Germline CDR1 reads DFQATT; CDR2 reads SNEGSKA (reference sequence). This CDR3 is CSARELINSPLHF. The CDR3 DNA sequence: TGCAGTGCTAGAGAACTGATTAATTCACCCCTCCACTTT.

This clonotype was picked up many times. This sequence joins TRBV18 and TRBJ1-4, with D uncertain. The V gene lost 5 bases and the J gene lost 6 bases, with 10 bases spanning the gap. Looked up from germline, CDR1 is KGHSH and CDR2 is LQKENI. CDR3 length: 13 amino acids. The CDR3: CASSNAPDEKLFF. The CDR3 region has the DNA TGTGCCAGCTCAAACGCCCCCGATGAAAAACTGTTTTTT.

The chain carries TRBV6-1 and TRBJ1-1; TRBD1 might be the D (5 bases). Germline CDR1 reads MNHNS; CDR2 reads SASEGT. The ends were cut back, 5 bases at V and 2 bases at J, with 27 bases in the middle. The CDR3 runs to 19 residues. For the CDR3, the DNA is TGTGCCAGCAGTCGCCCGGTGTCGGTCGGGGGATCGAAAAACACTGAAGCTTTCTTT. Translating it yields CASSRPVSVGGSKNTEAFF.

This clonotype was detected ten times or more. The CDR3 loop reads CASSYSETMNTEAFF. The DNA of the CDR3 is TGTGCCAGCAGCTATTCAGAGACCATGAACACTGAAGCTTTCTTT. The gene calls are TRBV9 and TRBJ1-1; no reliable D call. Germline values: CDR1 SGDLS, CDR2 YYNGEE. This CDR3 comprises 15 residues. Trimming took off 4 bases at V and 0 bases at J, with 13 bases between the two ends.

The sample holds a few counts of this clonotype. The chain links TRBV3-1 to TRBJ2-5; 10 bases match TRBD2. J lost 4 bases, V lost 0 bases, and 5 bases had no gene match. CDR1 is LGHDT, CDR2 YNNKEL, per germline (reference sequence). The CDR3 runs 16 residues. Here the CDR3 reads CASSQEQRGGLETQYF. The CDR3, as DNA: TGTGCCAGCAGCCAAGAGCAGCGGGGGGGCCTAGAGACCCAGTACTTC.

CDR3 sequence reads: CASSKGFSYNEQFF. The CDR3 bases are TGTGCCAGCTCCAAGGGATTCTCCTACAATGAGCAGTTCTTC. The chain employs TRBV9 and TRBJ2-1; D unclear. The CDR3 totals 14 residues. The V gene lost 7 bases and the J gene lost 0 bases, with 11 bases spanning the gap. Germline V gives CDR1 SGDLS, CDR2 YYNGEE.

The rearrangement uses TRBV20-1 and TRBJ2-7, with TRBD1 matching over 10 bases. CDR1 and CDR2 from the germline V gene are DFQATT and SNEGSKA (reference sequence). The CDR3 is 11 residues long. The junction had 5 bases not matched to a gene; V was cut back by 4 bases and J by 11 bases. The CDR3 loop is CSATPGQGKYF. For the CDR3, the DNA is TGCAGTGCTACCCCGGGACAGGGGAAGTACTTC.

V is TRBV29-1 and J is TRBJ2-3; no clear D. With 6 bases removed from V and 2 bases from J, the gap between germline ends came to 15 bases. This CDR3 comprises 14 residues. Germline loops: CDR1 SQVTM, CDR2 ANQGSEA. CDR3 nucleotides: TGCAGCGTGCCGGTTTGGACCGACACAGATACGCAGTATTTT. Translating gives CSVPVWTDTDTQYF.

The chain joins TRBV2 to TRBJ1-2; no firm D call. V was cut by 4 bases and J by 1 base, with 10 bases left in between. CDR3 length: 14 residues. Germline V gene sequence: CDR1 SNHLY, CDR2 FYNNEI. In DNA, the CDR3 is TGTGCCAGCAGTGTTCTCAGGCTTAACTATGGCTACACCTTC. It specifies CASSVLRLNYGYTF.

There are many counts of this clonotype. The chain combines TRBV4-2 with TRBJ2-7; D uncertain. The V gene's germline CDR1 is LGHNA and CDR2 YNFKEQ. The CDR3 contains 15 residues. Trimming pared 1 base from V and 0 bases from J, leaving 10 bases between. CDR3 nucleotide sequence: TGTGCCAGCAGCCAAGGACACTTGAGCTCCTACGAGCAGTACTTC. This codes for CASSQGHLSSYEQYF.

The chain carries TRBV20-1 and TRBJ2-3, with no clear D. CDR3 length equals 15 residues. CDR1 DFQATT and CDR2 SNEGSKA come from the germline V gene (reference sequence). Trimming removed 3 bases from V and 2 bases from J, with 15 bases in between. The CDR3 nucleotides read TGCAGTGCTAGGGCGCCGGATGATATCACAGATACGCAGTATTTT. It yields the protein CSARAPDDITDTQYF.

The V gene is TRBV6-1, the J gene TRBJ1-5; 10 bases map to TRBD1. V was clipped by 4 bases and J by 5 bases; unmatched bases: 2. The CDR3 consists of 14 residues. Per the germline V gene, CDR1 is MNHNS and CDR2 is SASEGT. The CDR3 loop is CASSGQGADQPQHF. CDR3 bases: TGTGCCAGCAGTGGACAGGGGGCAGATCAGCCCCAGCATTTT.

This clonotype was observed a handful of times. V is TRBV4-3 and J is TRBJ1-2, with unresolved D. The ends were cut back, 1 base at V and 4 bases at J, with 19 bases in the middle. CDR3 length: 17 residues. The germline gives CDR1 LGHNA, CDR2 YSLEER. CDR3 in DNA: TGCGCCAGCAGCCAAGGCCCGCAATTAAAAAGTCTCTATGGCTACACCTTC. This sequence encodes CASSQGPQLKSLYGYTF.

In nucleotides, the CDR3 is TGTGCCAGCAGTGGACAGGGCCTAGGGGGGGCCAACGTCCTGACTTTC. Translated, it gives CASSGQGLGGANVLTF. The chain is built from TRBV6-1 and TRBJ2-6, with TRBD1 matching 7 bases. CDR1 is MNHNS, CDR2 SASEGT, per germline. V was pared by 4 bases and J by 4 bases, with 7 bases of the junction left unmatched. This CDR3 spans 16 amino acids.

This clonotype was picked up many times. V gene TRBV20-1 combines with J gene TRBJ1-4, with TRBD1 matching over 10 bases. With V trimmed by 0 bases and J by 8 bases, 6 bases remained unmatched. This CDR3 has 15 residues. Germline CDR1 DFQATT, CDR2 SNEGSKA (reference sequence). For the CDR3, the DNA is TGCAGTGCTAGAGATCCCGGACAGGGGGAGGAAAAACTGTTTTTT. As protein: CSARDPGQGEEKLFF.

Details on this clonotype: A much larger clone differs from this one at a single base, so this may be a read error. This chain joins TRBV6-6 and TRBJ1-1; no clear D gene. The CDR3 is made up of 14 amino acids. Germline loops: CDR1 MNHNY, CDR2 SVGAGI (reference sequence). The CDR3 bases are TGTGCCAGCAGTTACTCCGGGCAAAACACTGAAGCTTACTTT. This encodes CASSYSGQNTEAYF.

This clonotype was recorded at least ten times. This chain joins TRBV28 and TRBJ2-3; D is unclear. From germline, CDR1 is MDHEN and CDR2 SYDVKM. The germline V and J ends were trimmed by 8 bases and 0 bases, with 6 bases remaining between them. The CDR3 totals 12 residues. CDR3 coding DNA: TGTGCCAGCTGGACCAGCACAGATACGCAGTATTTT. Translation gives CASWTSTDTQYF.

This clonotype was recorded at least ten times. The CDR3 DNA follows: TGTGCCATCGGAGGGCGTGATGGCTACACCTTC. Amino acid sequence: CAIGGRDGYTF. This chain joins TRBV10-3 and TRBJ1-2; D call uncertain. This CDR3 has 11 amino acids. Per germline, CDR1 ENHRY and CDR2 SYGVKD. Between the trimmed V and J ends, which lost 8 bases and 6 bases, there was a span of 10 bases.

In this sample, this clonotype turned up many times. V is TRBV7-2 and J is TRBJ2-5, with D tentatively TRBD2 (5 bases). The V gene's germline CDR1 is SGHTA and CDR2 FQGNSA. V was pared by 4 bases and J by 1 base, with 10 bases between. CDR3 length: 14 amino acids. The chain's CDR3 is CASSSFGVQETQYF. CDR3 sequence (DNA): TGTGCCAGCAGCTCCTTCGGGGTCCAAGAGACCCAGTACTTC.

This clonotype was seen a handful of times. The chain carries TRBV2 and TRBJ2-5; TRBD2 matches 8 bases. CDR3 length: 16 amino acids. After removal of 1 base from V and 1 base from J, the junction contained 5 bases not matched to a gene. Germline V gene sequence: CDR1 SNHLY, CDR2 FYNNEI. CDR3 DNA: TGTGCCAGCAGTGAAGAAGCGGGGGCGTTCCAAGAGACCCAGTACTTC. Residues: CASSEEAGAFQETQYF.